One and the same sample provided the 21 T cell receptor beta chains below, sequenced in a study of beta chain features in type 1 diabetes. The whole isolated RNA underwent reverse transcription, so sequencing captured expressed TCRB transcripts. Measured with immunoSEQ multiplex PCR; TCRdb has only the in-frame clones, and not every one. The table lists a few hundred thousand clones, 11% to 15% of them singletons. What was sequenced was naive CD4+ T cells from blood. The origin of the receptors is a man aged 25 to 40 in good health.

This rearrangement joins TRBV6-1 to TRBJ1-2; D is undetermined. Trimming stripped 10 bases from V and 8 bases from J, with 17 bases between. The CDR3 has 12 amino acids. CDR1 MNHNS and CDR2 SASEGT come from the germline V gene. The CDR3 bases are TGTGCCACCTTTGTAGCCCCCGGGGGCTACACCTTC. This encodes CATFVAPGGYTF.

The chain employs TRBV28 and TRBJ2-5, with a possible D match to TRBD2 (5 bases). The CDR3 has 15 residues. In germline, CDR1 is MDHEN, CDR2 SYDVKM. The ends were cut back, 5 bases at V and 10 bases at J, with 23 bases in the middle. As DNA, the CDR3 is TGTGCCAGCAGTACACTCCTAGGGCACAACCGGGACCAGTACTTC. Translating gives CASSTLLGHNRDQYF.

This clone showed up just a few times. The genes are TRBV5-1 and TRBJ2-7; 7 bases fit TRBD1. The CDR3 is 15 residues long. Germline V gene data show CDR1 as SGHRS and CDR2 as YFSETQ. V was pared by 0 bases and J by 2 bases, with 5 bases of the junction left unmatched. This CDR3 reads CASSLGTGVTYEQYV. As DNA, the CDR3 is TGCGCCAGCAGCTTGGGGACAGGCGTAACCTACGAGCAGTACGTC.

This clone was observed a handful of times. This sequence joins TRBV7-9 and TRBJ2-7, with TRBD1 as a possible D gene (6 bases). The CDR3 covers 17 residues. CDR1 is SEHNR and CDR2 is FQNEAQ in the germline V gene (reference sequence). The V end lost 4 bases, the J end lost 3 bases, and 22 bases lay between the germline ends. The CDR3: CASSSPVGQITHYEQYV. DNA for the CDR3: TGTGCCAGCAGCTCCCCGGTCGGACAGATCACCCACTACGAGCAGTACGTC.

The gene calls are TRBV6-5 and TRBJ2-4, with D unclear. The V end was cut by 4 bases, the J end by 5 bases, with 9 bases between. Germline CDR1 reads MNHEY; CDR2 reads SVGAGI. The CDR3 is made up of 13 amino acids. Written as DNA, the CDR3 is TGTGCCAGCAGTTCACAAGGTGAAAACATTCAGTACTTC. Translated, it gives CASSSQGENIQYF.

This chain connects TRBV2 to TRBJ2-4; tentatively, D is TRBD2 (5 bases). Between the trimmed V and J ends, which lost 3 bases and 0 bases, there was a span of 9 bases. CDR1 is SNHLY and CDR2 is FYNNEI in the germline V gene. The CDR3 is 15 amino acids. The CDR3 protein is CASSDSSQAKNIQYF. CDR3 DNA sequence: TGTGCCAGCAGTGACTCTAGCCAAGCCAAAAACATTCAGTACTTC.

V usage is TRBV7-8 and J usage is TRBJ2-1, with D unresolved. The CDR3 consists of 12 residues. The V end lost 2 bases, the J end lost 5 bases, and 4 bases lay between the germline ends. From germline, CDR1 is SGHVS and CDR2 FQNEAQ. CDR3 sequence: CASSLYDNEQFF. Here the CDR3 DNA reads TGTGCCAGCAGCTTATACGACAATGAGCAGTTCTTC.

The chain employs TRBV10-1 and TRBJ1-6; D unclear. V lost 5 bases and J 10 bases, leaving 12 bases between the germline ends. This CDR3 is 13 amino acids long. Germline CDR1 is WNHNN and CDR2 is SYGVQD (reference sequence). The CDR3 spells CASSWQAGSPLHF. CDR3 coding DNA: TGCGCCAGCAGTTGGCAGGCCGGCTCACCCCTCCACTTT.

The chain joins TRBV20-1 to TRBJ2-5; no clear D. The CDR3 is 11 amino acids. Germline V gene sequence: CDR1 DFQATT, CDR2 SNEGSKA (reference sequence). V was clipped by 6 bases and J by 3 bases, with 8 bases between them. Here the CDR3 reads CSAVGKETQYF. CDR3 DNA sequence: TGCAGTGCGGTGGGGAAAGAGACCCAGTACTTC.

In its sample, this clone was seen a few times. This chain connects TRBV7-8 to TRBJ1-1; maybe TRBD1 (5 bases). The germline gives CDR1 SGHVS, CDR2 FQNEAQ. The CDR3 loop spans 16 amino acids. Trimming took off 3 bases at V and 5 bases at J, with 19 bases between the two ends. CDR3 sequence: CASSFHRQGGRTEAFF. As DNA, the CDR3 is TGTGCCAGCAGCTTCCACAGGCAGGGAGGTCGAACTGAAGCTTTCTTT.

The sample holds a few counts of this clone. This chain links TRBV10-3 with TRBJ2-7; D is unresolved. Deletions cut 3 bases from V and 2 bases from J, with 11 bases between. There are 14 residues in the CDR3. CDR1 is ENHRY and CDR2 is SYGVKD in the germline V gene. The CDR3 loop is CAISESLSPYEQYF. Here the CDR3 DNA reads TGTGCCATCAGTGAATCCCTTAGCCCCTACGAGCAGTACTTC.

This chain links TRBV7-9 with TRBJ2-1; D perhaps matches TRBD2 (5 bases). This CDR3 region has 12 residues. Per germline, CDR1 SEHNR and CDR2 FQNEAQ (reference sequence). Trimming removed 3 bases from V and 10 bases from J, with 10 bases in between. This CDR3 reads CASSFLLAEQFF. CDR3 sequence (DNA): TGTGCCAGCAGCTTTCTCTTAGCGGAGCAGTTCTTC.

A few counts support this clone. V usage is TRBV10-3 and J usage is TRBJ2-1; 10 bases are a match to TRBD1. Unmatched junction bases numbered 7, after V lost 3 bases and J lost 8 bases. This CDR3 contains 15 residues. Germline V gene lookup returns CDR1 ENHRY and CDR2 SYGVKD. The CDR3 reads CAISEGGQGVYEQFF. The CDR3 bases are TGTGCCATCAGTGAAGGAGGACAGGGGGTCTATGAGCAGTTCTTC.

This clone was picked up a small number of times. The rearrangement links TRBV5-6 to TRBJ2-1; D is perhaps TRBD1 or TRBD2 (5 bases each). Trimming shortened V by 3 bases and J by 5 bases, and 18 bases separated the two germline ends. Germline assignment: CDR1 SGHDT and CDR2 YYEEEE. The CDR3 covers 16 residues. The DNA of the CDR3 is TGTGCCAGCAGCTCTATGGGGGACCTGTGGGACAATGAGCAGTTCTTC. As protein: CASSSMGDLWDNEQFF.

V usage is TRBV19 and J usage is TRBJ1-4; 7 nucleotides align to TRBD1. CDR1 and CDR2 (germline): LNHDA, SQIVND (reference sequence). After removal of 10 bases from V and 7 bases from J, the junction contained 6 bases not matched to a gene. CDR3 size: 12 residues. The CDR3 nucleotides read TGTGCCACCCGGGGACAGTTTGAAAAACTGTTTTTT. It encodes CATRGQFEKLFF.

This clone has a handful of counts. The gene calls are TRBV27 and TRBJ2-7; D unresolved. Trimming shortened V by 3 bases and J by 4 bases, and 4 bases separated the two germline ends. CDR1 MNHEY and CDR2 SMNVEV come from the germline V gene (reference sequence). This CDR3 region has 11 residues. The DNA of the CDR3 is TGTGCCAGCAGTTTTGCGTACGAGCAGTACGTC. Its translation: CASSFAYEQYV.

This chain links TRBV7-9 with TRBJ2-5; D may be TRBD2 (5 bases). V lost 5 bases to trimming and J lost 4 bases, with 17 bases between them. Germline V gene sequence: CDR1 SEHNR, CDR2 FQNEAQ (reference sequence). This CDR3 contains 15 residues. The CDR3 coding sequence is TGTGCCAGCAGCATGAAGGCGAGGGTTCCAGAGACCCAGTACTTC. Encoded protein: CASSMKARVPETQYF.

The rearrangement joins TRBV11-2 to TRBJ2-1; TRBD2 agrees at 10 bases. V shed 6 bases, J shed 7 bases, and the junction held 9 bases outside the gene matches. CDR1 and CDR2 from the germline V gene are SGHAT and FQNNGV. This CDR3 has 15 amino acids. The CDR3 sequence is CASSPTPTSGNEQFF. The CDR3 nucleotides are TGTGCCAGCAGTCCCACCCCGACTAGCGGGAATGAGCAGTTCTTC.

The rearrangement uses TRBV7-9 and TRBJ1-4; no reliable D call. V was clipped by 7 bases and J by 0 bases, with 9 bases between them. The CDR3 contains 14 residues. CDR1 is SEHNR and CDR2 is FQNEAQ in the germline V gene (reference sequence). CDR3 residues: CASTGSSTNEKLFF. DNA of the CDR3: TGTGCCAGCACGGGGTCTTCAACTAATGAAAAACTGTTTTTT. Variable domain in full (rest from reference TRBV7-9 and TRBJ1-4): DTGVSQNPRHKITKRGQNVTFRCDPISEHNRLYWYRQTLGQGPEFLTYFQNEAQLEKSRLLSDRFSAERPKGSFSTLEIQRTEQGDSAMYLCASTGSSTNEKLFFGSGTQLSVL.

This chain joins TRBV15 and TRBJ1-2; 12 positions match TRBD1. J was trimmed by 2 bases and V by 1 base; bases with no gene match: 2. In germline, CDR1 is LNHNV, CDR2 YYDKDF (reference sequence). The CDR3 length is 16 residues. The CDR3 spells CATSRGDRGRNYGYTF. CDR3 in DNA: TGTGCCACCAGCAGAGGGGACAGGGGGCGGAACTATGGCTACACCTTC.

In its sample, this clone was seen a few times. J is TRBJ2-5 and V is TRBV4-2; the D is unclear. The ends were cut back, 0 bases at V and 2 bases at J, with 7 bases in the middle. The CDR3 extends over 14 amino acids. The germline V gene encodes CDR1 LGHNA and CDR2 YNFKEQ. This CDR3 is CASSQEGQQETQYF. The CDR3 DNA reads as TGTGCCAGCAGCCAAGAGGGTCAGCAAGAGACCCAGTACTTC.